The T cell receptor beta chain described here comes from a study of identical twins listed by TCRdb under 2016. Regarding the complete study: To test whether fetal clonotypes persist, the study used deep sequencing on TCR alpha and beta repertoires from monozygotic twins, unrelated adults of various ages, and cord blood. Replicate twin experiments were performed at different times using different library preparation protocols to rule out contamination.

The CDR3 numbers 13 residues from cysteine through phenylalanine. The kept DNA is CDR3 alone, 39 bases in frame from the first base. V drops 8 bases and J drops 4 bases, leaving 15 bases in between. CDR1 is given as MNHNS and CDR2 as SASEGT, both from the germline V gene. Every donor in the study was a healthy Caucasian. The twin cohort consisted of three pairs of female monozygotic twins, all aged 18 to 29 years. Positive isolation kits from Invitrogen were used to isolate CD4+ and CD8+ T cell populations. Libraries came from 5' RACE. Instrument on record: Illumina HiSeq 2000. A universal primer binding site was introduced by template switching, and a unique molecular identifier was present in the final cDNA, enabling accurate counting of TCR cDNA molecules. Specific primers in the conserved constant-segment region were used to synthesize first-strand cDNA for TCR alpha and beta chains. To control for contamination, every cDNA library was double barcoded, receiving both a SMART-Mk sample barcode and Illumina barcodes. TruSeq adapter sequences, together with Illumina sample barcodes, were added in two successive PCR steps. The TCR alpha and beta cDNA libraries were sequenced on the Illumina HiSeq platform using custom primers. Per the original workflow: MiGEC was used to process raw reads and extract unique molecular identifiers, and MiXCR was used to find CDR3 positions. For each individual, recombination models were inferred using an EM algorithm with the repgenHMM and IGoR tools. The tcR package in R was used for shared clonotype analysis, with sharing normalized by the product of cloneset sizes. Out-of-frame nonproductive sequences were analyzed to study raw recombination free of thymic and clonal selection effects. TCRdb itself trimmed the public reads at Q25 with fastp, ran MiXCR and retained productive beta chains. For every CDR3 protein sequence, its rows merge into one entry that carries the most common genes and DNA. The V and J calls follow TCRdb's processing rather than the paper's. In all, the sample holds 400,000 to 550,000 distinct CDR3 sequences, and around 20% of those were seen once. The top ten hold roughly 0.91% of the sample.

In the case of this clonotype: It has no known antigen specificity. Qualities for individual bases were not recorded, and no much larger clone is one base off.

Results the study describes overall, beyond this receptor: Zero-insertion analyses could be partly confounded by invariant T cells such as MAIT and iNKT, although diverse VJ usage argued against such confounding for most clonotypes. Out-of-frame TCR alpha sequences shared between twins showed an excess of low generation-probability sequences compared with coincidental sharing between unrelated individuals. Abundant cord blood beta clonotypes carried fewer insertions; young adult naive repertoires showed a weaker similar trend, while memory repertoires showed none. Conclusions relied on cross-sectional statistical analysis, since the same donors could not be followed over many years. The excess sharing between twins in beta out-of-frame sequences was weaker because fewer shared sequences reduced the signal-to-noise ratio. Recombination models systematically underestimated out-of-frame TCR alpha sharing in monozygotic twins but agreed with sharing between unrelated individuals.

The same sample was also studied in work on T cells expressing NK-cell markers. Looking at the second paper: In sorted CD3+CD56+NKG2C+, CD3+CD56+NKG2C- and CD3+CD56-NKG2C+ T-cell subsets from eight donors, TCR beta-chain repertoires were profiled. Among the eight sequenced donors, only one was HCMV-seronegative, while the other seven were HCMV-seropositive. In several experiments an anti-gammadeltaTCR antibody was added to restrict sorting to alphabetaTCR-expressing T cells. In several donors, the dominant CD3+CD56+NKG2C+ clonotypes ranked among the top 10 CD8+ clonotypes, making up roughly 1.0-7.0% of CD8+ T cells. Those dominant clonotypes were again the most abundant among CD3+CD56-NKG2C+ cells in a few donors, at about 25-60.1%. Whether the expanded NKG2C-expressing T cell clones were specific for HCMV antigens was left unclear. All eight donors whose samples were sequenced were randomly selected healthy volunteers, three of them men and five women. To determine HCMV serostatus, a commercial ELISA kit was used to detect HCMV-specific IgG in serum. MIGEC was used to demultiplex reads and group the reads by UMI, and MiTCR was used to assemble and quantify clonotypes. Only TCR cDNA sequences supported by at least two reads were kept to exclude erroneous sequences. The tcR package was used for downstream repertoire analysis, and clonotypes were matched between fractions using CDR3 nucleotide sequence together with V segment. VDJmatch was used to annotate antigen specificity against VDJdb, with one amino acid substitution allowed in CDR3.

The TCR sequence derives from a woman in her late teens or twenties in good health. The sequence joins TRBV6-1 to TRBJ2-7; a confident D gene designation cannot be given. Sequencing was performed on CD4+ T cells sorted from blood. The CDR3 reads CASGVDLGYEQYF. The nucleotide sequence reads as follows: TGTGCCAGCGGGGTCGACCTGGGATACGAGCAGTACTTC.